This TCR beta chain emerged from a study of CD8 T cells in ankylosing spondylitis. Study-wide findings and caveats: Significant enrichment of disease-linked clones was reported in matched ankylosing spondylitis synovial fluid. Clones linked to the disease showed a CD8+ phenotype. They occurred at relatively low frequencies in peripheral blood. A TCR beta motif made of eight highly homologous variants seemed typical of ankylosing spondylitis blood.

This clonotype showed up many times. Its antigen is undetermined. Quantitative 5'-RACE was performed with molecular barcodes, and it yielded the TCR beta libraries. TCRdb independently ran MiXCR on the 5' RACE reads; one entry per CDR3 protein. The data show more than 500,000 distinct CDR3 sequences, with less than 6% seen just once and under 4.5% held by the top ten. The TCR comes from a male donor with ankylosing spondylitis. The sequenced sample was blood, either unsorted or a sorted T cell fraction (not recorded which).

The CDR3 nucleotides are TGTGCCAGCAGCCCGCGCTGGGAAAAACTGTTTTTT. Its protein product is CASSPRWEKLFF. The V call is TRBV7-8, the J call TRBJ1-4; D remains ambiguous. Looked up from germline, CDR1 is SGHVS and CDR2 is FQNEAQ. Trimming pared 5 bases from V and 8 bases from J, leaving 9 bases between. There are 12 residues in the CDR3.